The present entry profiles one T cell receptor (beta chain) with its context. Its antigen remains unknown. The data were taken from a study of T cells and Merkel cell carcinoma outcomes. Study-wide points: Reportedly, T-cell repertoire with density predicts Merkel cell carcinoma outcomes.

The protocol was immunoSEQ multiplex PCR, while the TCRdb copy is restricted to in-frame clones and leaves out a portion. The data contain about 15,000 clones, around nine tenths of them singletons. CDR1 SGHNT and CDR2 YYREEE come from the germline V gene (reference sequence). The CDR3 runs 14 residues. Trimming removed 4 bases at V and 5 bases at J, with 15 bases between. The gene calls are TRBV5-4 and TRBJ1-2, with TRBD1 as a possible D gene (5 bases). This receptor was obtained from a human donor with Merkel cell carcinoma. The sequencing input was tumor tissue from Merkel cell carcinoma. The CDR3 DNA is TGTGCCAGCAGCACCGGCGGGACGGCTTATGGCTACACCTTC. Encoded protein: CASSTGGTAYGYTF. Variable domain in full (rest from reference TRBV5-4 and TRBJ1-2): ETGVTQSPTHLIKTRGQQVTLRCSSQSGHNTVSWYQQALGQGPQFIFQYYREEENGRGNFPPRFSGLQFPNYSSELNVNALELDDSALYLCASSTGGTAYGYTFGSGTRLTVV.